A single sample is the source of the 18 T cell receptor beta chains below, sequenced in a study of blood T cell repertoires in COVID-19. Profiling relied on immunoSEQ multiplex PCR, and the TCRdb table lists in-frame clones only, not all of them. The sample consists of around 180,000 clones, roughly three quarters of them appearing once. Sequencing was carried out using peripheral blood. Every receptor here comes from a man aged 55 to 70 with active or convalescent COVID-19.

V gene TRBV4-1 combines with J gene TRBJ2-5, with D perhaps matching TRBD2 (5 bases). CDR1 and CDR2 from the germline V gene are MGHRA and YSYEKL. The CDR3 sequence is 19 residues long. The V and J ends lost 0 bases and 1 base respectively, with 21 bases between them. The DNA for the CDR3 is TGCGCCAGCAGCCAAGATTCCCAGGAGCACTATGGAGGCCAAGAGACCCAGTACTTC. Protein product: CASSQDSQEHYGGQETQYF.

V is TRBV28 and J is TRBJ2-3; 12 nucleotides align to TRBD2. Germline lookup yields CDR1 MDHEN and CDR2 SYDVKM. This CDR3 is built from 16 residues. The V segment lost 5 bases and the J segment 4 bases; nucleotides outside the gene matches: 7. CDR3 sequence reads: CASSPRLAGAPDTQYF. The CDR3 nucleotides are TGTGCCAGCAGTCCGCGACTAGCGGGAGCCCCAGATACGCAGTATTTT.

The V call is TRBV7-6, the J call TRBJ2-2, with TRBD2 matching 8 bases. V shed 5 bases and J 7 bases; nucleotides not matched to a gene: 12. The CDR3 is 16 amino acids. The germline V gene has CDR1 SGHVS and CDR2 FNYEAQ. This chain's CDR3 is CASSRMGPREGGELFF. The CDR3 bases are TGTGCCAGCAGCCGGATGGGCCCTCGGGAGGGCGGGGAGCTGTTTTTT.

This chain joins TRBV7-3 and TRBJ2-7; TRBD1 agrees at 9 bases. Germline assignment: CDR1 SGHTA and CDR2 FQGTGA. The CDR3 runs 13 residues. Trimming removed 4 bases from V and 5 bases from J; junction bases left unmatched: 3. CDR3 region: CASSSTGGDEQYF. As DNA, the CDR3 is TGTGCCAGCAGCTCGACAGGGGGGGACGAGCAGTACTTC.

The chain uses TRBV7-3 and TRBJ2-3; possibly TRBD1 for D (5 bases). This CDR3 has 14 amino acids. Per germline, CDR1 SGHTA and CDR2 FQGTGA. V was trimmed by 3 bases and J by 1 base, leaving 8 bases between them. This chain's CDR3 is CASSFQGRTDTQYF. The CDR3 DNA follows: TGTGCCAGCAGCTTCCAGGGTCGCACAGATACGCAGTATTTT.

CDR3 amino acids: CASSSTGPGPQHF. The CDR3 DNA is TGTGCCAGCAGCTCAACAGGCCCCGGGCCCCAGCATTTT. The chain carries TRBV7-6 and TRBJ1-5, with D perhaps TRBD1 (5 bases). The germline V gene has CDR1 SGHVS and CDR2 FNYEAQ. The CDR3 extends over 13 amino acids. V lost 4 bases and J lost 9, with 13 bases in between. Full variable domain (outside the CDR3, taken from reference TRBV7-6 and TRBJ1-5): GAGVSQSPRYKVTKRGQDVALRCDPISGHVSLYWYRQALGQGPEFLTYFNYEAQQDKSGLPNDRFSAERPEGSISTLTIQRTEQRDSAMYRCASSSTGPGPQHFGDGTRLSIL.

The count of this clone is one. The J gene is TRBJ1-5, the V gene TRBV28; D is possibly TRBD1 (5 bases). Germline-derived CDR1 and CDR2 are MDHEN and SYDVKM. Between the trimmed V and J ends, which lost 3 bases and 5 bases, there was a span of 17 bases. The CDR3 consists of 16 residues. In DNA form, the CDR3 reads TGTGCCAGCAGTTTTTTGGGCGCGGGGGGTCATCAGCCCCAGCATTTT. Translation gives CASSFLGAGGHQPQHF.

This chain joins TRBV5-1 and TRBJ1-1; 9 positions match TRBD1. With V trimmed by 3 bases and J by 5 bases, 5 bases remained unmatched. From germline, CDR1 is SGHRS and CDR2 YFSETQ. CDR3 length equals 14 residues. CDR3 in DNA: TGCGCCAGCAGCTGGGGGACAGGGAAAACTGAAGCTTTCTTT. Translating gives CASSWGTGKTEAFF.

V gene TRBV7-9 combines with J gene TRBJ2-7; maybe TRBD2 (6 bases). The CDR3 totals 16 residues. V was clipped by 5 bases and J by 0 bases, with 17 bases between them. Germline CDR1 SEHNR, CDR2 FQNEAQ (reference sequence). Here the CDR3 DNA reads TGTGCCAGCAGCCGAGCGGGCGGCACGAGCTCCTACGAGCAGTACTTC. Translating it yields CASSRAGGTSSYEQYF. The entire variable domain, with the rest obtained from reference TRBV7-9 and TRBJ2-7, is as follows: DTGVSQNPRHKITKRGQNVTFRCDPISEHNRLYWYRQTLGQGPEFLTYFQNEAQLEKSRLLSDRFSAERPKGSFSTLEIQRTEQGDSAMYLCASSRAGGTSSYEQYFGPGTRLTVT.

The rearrangement joins TRBV19 to TRBJ1-5, with D tentatively TRBD1 (5 bases). V was cut by 6 bases and J by 0 bases, with 21 bases left in between. Per germline, CDR1 LNHDA and CDR2 SQIVND (reference sequence). There are 18 residues in the CDR3. CDR3 sequence (DNA): TGTGCCAGTAGGAAAGCCTTCGGCAGGGATTATAGCAATCAGCCCCAGCATTTT. It specifies CASRKAFGRDYSNQPQHF.

The CDR3 region is CASTTNGGRSNEQFF. The CDR3 DNA follows: TGTGCCAGCACCACAAACGGCGGGAGATCTAATGAGCAGTTCTTC. This chain uses TRBV27 with TRBJ2-1, with 7 bases lining up with TRBD2. The ends lost 7 bases at V and 7 bases at J; junction bases unmatched: 13. This CDR3 spans 15 amino acids. Per the germline V gene, CDR1 is MNHEY and CDR2 is SMNVEV (reference sequence).

V gene TRBV6-5 combines with J gene TRBJ1-5, with 7 bases matching TRBD1. V was clipped by 9 bases and J by 6 bases; unmatched bases: 8. This CDR3 has 13 residues. The V gene's germline CDR1 is MNHEY and CDR2 SVGAGI. The CDR3 loop is CASETGLGQPQHF. DNA of the CDR3: TGTGCCAGTGAGACAGGGTTGGGTCAGCCCCAGCATTTT.

The CDR3 DNA is TGTGCCAGCAGCCAAGGGACTAGCGAGGCCTACGAGCAGTACTTC. Translation: CASSQGTSEAYEQYF. The chain carries TRBV3-1 (or the pseudogene TRBV3-2) and TRBJ2-7, with TRBD2 identical over 9 bases. Germline V gives CDR1 LGHDT, CDR2 YNNKEL (reference sequence). J gave up 2 bases and V 1 base, and 3 bases lay outside the gene matches. CDR3 length: 15 residues.

This chain uses TRBV6-5 with TRBJ2-7, with 10 nucleotides matching TRBD1. Germline trimming cut 6 bases from V and 2 bases from J; bases unmatched to any gene: 4. CDR3 length: 14 residues. CDR1 is MNHEY and CDR2 is SVGAGI in the germline V gene. The CDR3 region has the DNA TGTGCCAGCAGAACAGGACAGGGGGCCTACGAGCAGTACTTC. It yields the protein CASRTGQGAYEQYF.

The CDR3 DNA sequence: TGTGCCAGCAGTTCCCGCAGGGGGCAAGTCAATAACACTGAAGCTTTCTTT. It yields the protein CASSSRRGQVNNTEAFF. V is TRBV27 and J is TRBJ1-1, with 8 bases that match TRBD1. After removal of 4 bases from V and 2 bases from J, the junction contained 12 bases not matched to a gene. This CDR3 comprises 17 residues. From germline, CDR1 is MNHEY and CDR2 SMNVEV (reference sequence).

The chain employs TRBV5-1 and TRBJ2-7; 8 bases are a match to TRBD1. The CDR3 runs to 17 residues. V lost 4 bases, J lost 5 bases, and 17 bases stayed unmatched. Germline CDR1 reads SGHRS; CDR2 reads YFSETQ. The CDR3 sequence is CASSPYMRTGTFDEQYF. CDR3 DNA: TGCGCCAGCAGCCCATATATGCGGACAGGGACTTTCGACGAGCAGTACTTC.

This clone was found once. This chain connects TRBV5-1 to TRBJ2-2; 8 nucleotides align to TRBD1. The V gene's germline CDR1 is SGHRS and CDR2 YFSETQ. This CDR3 has 16 amino acids. The junction had 4 bases not matched to a gene; V was cut back by 0 bases and J by 3 bases. In DNA, the CDR3 is TGCGCCAGCAGCTTGGCCATGACAGGGGACACCGGGGAGCTGTTTTTT. Translating gives CASSLAMTGDTGELFF.

The V gene is TRBV27, the J gene TRBJ2-7; the D gene is possibly TRBD2 (6 bases). Between the trimmed V and J ends, which lost 8 bases and 3 bases, there was a span of 11 bases. Germline loops: CDR1 MNHEY, CDR2 SMNVEV (reference sequence). The CDR3 sequence is 12 residues long. CDR3 region: CASSGGNYEQYF. In DNA, the CDR3 is TGTGCCAGCTCCGGAGGGAACTACGAGCAGTACTTC.